The 16 T cell receptor beta chains given below trace back to one sample, sequenced in a study of shared clonotypes between healthy human individuals. Repertoires were generated with immunoSEQ multiplex PCR, while TCRdb's copy carries only in-frame clones and drops some. The repertoire holds millions of clones, with about 92% as singletons. CD45RO-negative CD8 cells positively selected for CCR7 made up the naive population, which excluded terminally differentiated effector memory CD45RA+ cells. The sample comprised naive CD8+ T cells from PBMCs. These receptors all come from a man between 18 and 35 years old in good health. Some clones in this sample may be carry-over from other donors' samples.

This sequence joins TRBV7-9 and TRBJ1-2; D is perhaps TRBD1 (5 bases). CDR1 is SEHNR, CDR2 FQNEAQ, per germline (reference sequence). V gave up 5 bases and J gave up 6 bases, with 16 bases separating them. This CDR3 region has 14 residues. The CDR3 DNA sequence: TGTGCCAGCAGCGCAACGGTGGGGGTGGATGGCTACACCTTC. Translation: CASSATVGVDGYTF.

CDR3 sequence (DNA): TGTGCCATCAGCTCTCCCGACGCTCCAAGAACAAACACTGAAGCTTTCTTT. It encodes CAISSPDAPRTNTEAFF. The V call is TRBV10-3, the J call TRBJ1-1; D call uncertain. The germline V and J ends were trimmed by 6 bases and 2 bases, with 22 bases remaining between them. This CDR3 is 17 amino acids long. Per the germline V gene, CDR1 is ENHRY and CDR2 is SYGVKD.

The genes are TRBV13 and TRBJ1-3; D not resolved. Germline loops: CDR1 PRHDT, CDR2 FYEKMQ (reference sequence). This CDR3 has 14 amino acids. Between the trimmed V and J ends, which lost 4 bases and 0 bases, there was a span of 7 bases. The CDR3 DNA reads TGTGCCAGCAGCTATTTCAACTCTGGAAACACCATATATTTT. Its protein product is CASSYFNSGNTIYF.

This clone was recorded only once. The chain combines TRBV6-5 with TRBJ2-7, with unresolved D. The length of the CDR3 is 14 residues. CDR1 MNHEY and CDR2 SVGAGI come from the germline V gene. Trimming took 6 bases from V and 5 from J, leaving 17 bases between them. For the CDR3, the DNA is TGTGCCAGCAGCCCCGGACGGAGCCCTCACGAGCAGTACTTC. Residues: CASSPGRSPHEQYF.

This clone was found once. The chain joins TRBV28 to TRBJ1-6; no definite D call. V was cut by 3 bases and J by 5 bases, with 11 bases left in between. The CDR3 has 15 residues. Germline values: CDR1 MDHEN, CDR2 SYDVKM. The CDR3: CASSLQALNNSPLHF. As DNA, the CDR3 is TGTGCCAGCAGTTTGCAGGCGCTAAATAATTCACCCCTCCACTTT.

As regards this clone: The junction departs from germline at one end; a sequencing error may be responsible. The sample carries other DNA sequences with the same CDR3. The chain uses TRBV2 and TRBJ2-2; D is uncertain. Germline V gives CDR1 SNHLY, CDR2 FYNNEI. The CDR3 totals 14 residues. For the CDR3, the DNA is TGTGCCAGTAGTGAGACGGAGAACACCGGGGAGCTGTTTTTT. It translates to CASSETENTGELFF.

The V gene is TRBV4-2, the J gene TRBJ1-1; weak D call: TRBD1 (6 bases). V dropped 0 bases and J dropped 9 bases, with 14 bases sitting between them. CDR3 length equals 14 residues. CDR1 and CDR2 (germline): LGHNA, YNFKEQ. CDR3 coding DNA: TGTGCCAGCAGCCAAGATTTGGGGGCCCTGAAAGCTTTCTTT. Protein: CASSQDLGALKAFF.

The V gene is TRBV7-3, the J gene TRBJ2-2, with D possibly being TRBD1 (5 bases). Between the trimmed V and J ends, which lost 4 bases and 3 bases, there was a span of 12 bases. The V gene's germline CDR1 is SGHTA and CDR2 FQGTGA. This CDR3 has 15 residues. The CDR3 loop is CASSSRGRDTGELFF. CDR3 nucleotide sequence: TGTGCCAGCAGCTCTAGGGGCAGGGACACCGGGGAGCTGTTTTTT. The full variable domain, its missing parts supplied by reference TRBV7-3 and TRBJ2-2, is GAGVSQTPSNKVTEKGKYVELRCDPISGHTALYWYRQSLGQGPEFLIYFQGTGAADDSGLPNDRFFAVRPEGSVSTLKIQRTERGDSAVYLCASSSRGRDTGELFFGEGSRLTVL.

The gene calls are TRBV10-1 and TRBJ2-7; D may be TRBD1 or TRBD2 (5 bases each). Per the germline V gene, CDR1 is WNHNN and CDR2 is SYGVQD (reference sequence). Between the trimmed V and J ends, which lost 7 bases and 7 bases, there was a span of 17 bases. CDR3 length equals 13 residues. CDR3 DNA sequence: TGCGCCAGCACTAGCAGTATAAGGGGAGAGCAGTACTTC. It specifies CASTSSIRGEQYF.

The V and J genes are TRBV7-2 and TRBJ2-7; TRBD2 matches 12 bases. This CDR3 contains 16 residues. Germline CDR1 reads SGHTA; CDR2 reads FQGNSA. The V gene end was trimmed by 5 bases and the J gene end by 6 bases; junction bases not matched to a gene: 11. CDR3 nucleotide sequence: TGTGCCAGCAGCCACTCGACTAGCGGGAGTCACCCCGAGCAGTACTTC. It translates to CASSHSTSGSHPEQYF.

V gene TRBV13 combines with J gene TRBJ2-3; D is uncertain. V was clipped by 4 bases and J by 8 bases, with 13 bases between them. From germline, CDR1 is PRHDT and CDR2 FYEKMQ (reference sequence). The CDR3 has 13 amino acids. The CDR3 loop reads CASSYSLGGTQYF. CDR3 bases: TGTGCCAGCAGCTACTCCCTGGGTGGTACGCAGTATTTT.

The chain links TRBV7-9 to TRBJ2-3; 7 positions match TRBD2. Germline CDR1 and CDR2: SEHNR and FQNEAQ (reference sequence). J was trimmed by 4 bases and V by 7 bases; bases with no gene match: 11. This CDR3 has 15 amino acids. CDR3 sequence: CASNSRGSRADTQYF. In DNA, the CDR3 is TGTGCCAGCAATTCGCGGGGGAGTCGCGCAGATACGCAGTATTTT.

This chain joins TRBV28 and TRBJ1-1, with no clear D. The germline gives CDR1 MDHEN, CDR2 SYDVKM. The V end lost 6 bases, the J end lost 2 bases, and 7 bases lay between the germline ends. The length of the CDR3 is 12 residues. The DNA of the CDR3 is TGTGCCAGCAGGGTGATAAACACTGAAGCTTTCTTT. Translating it yields CASRVINTEAFF.

This rearrangement joins TRBV28 to TRBJ2-5; tentative D call: TRBD2 (5 bases). This CDR3 spans 15 amino acids. The V gene's germline CDR1 is MDHEN and CDR2 SYDVKM. V was pared by 2 bases and J by 7 bases, with 17 bases between. The CDR3 DNA follows: TGTGCCAGCAGTTTACCGAGAGGAGGAATGTGGACCCAGTACTTC. Translation gives CASSLPRGGMWTQYF.

This chain uses TRBV19 with TRBJ2-7; 8 bases match TRBD2. The CDR3 runs to 14 residues. Trimming took 5 bases from V and 6 from J; bases not matched to a gene: 9. Looked up from germline, CDR1 is LNHDA and CDR2 is SQIVND (reference sequence). CDR3 nucleotides: TGTGCCAGTAGTGACGGACTAGCTCTCTCCGAGCAGTACTTC. It translates to CASSDGLALSEQYF.

The rearrangement links TRBV5-1 to TRBJ1-4; 7 bases line up with TRBD1. This CDR3 is built from 15 residues. Germline V gives CDR1 SGHRS, CDR2 YFSETQ. Trimming at V came to 2 bases and at J to 6 bases, leaving 7 bases not matched to a gene. The DNA for the CDR3 is TGCGCCAGCAGCTTAACTCGGACAGGCGATGAAAAACTGTTTTTT. It codes for CASSLTRTGDEKLFF.